The source of this T cell receptor beta chain is a study of T cell responses to AZD1222 COVID-19 vaccine. Study-level background: Second-dose timings of about 4 or about 12 weeks were pooled.

Points from the study as a whole: Per reports, nearly half of all spike-specific TCRs target regions that are unmutated in variants. Regions 160-218 and 743-854 dominated among vaccine-associated CD4 TCRs spanning spike.

Assay used: immunoSEQ multiplex PCR; TCRdb lists only in-frame clones, some missing. This sample has over 100,000 clones, with approximately 84% found just once. In regard to this clone: Its target is unknown.

Germline V gives CDR1 SQVTM, CDR2 ANQGSEA. The CDR3 is made up of 12 amino acids. Trimming stripped 5 bases from V and 0 bases from J, with 8 bases between. This chain connects TRBV29-1 to TRBJ2-7, with D possibly matching TRBD1 (5 bases). The sample consisted of peripheral blood, taken on day 0 of AZD1222 vaccination. This sequence was found in an adult in good health. The CDR3 nucleotides are TGCAGCGTTTATCAGGGCTCCTACGAGCAGTACTTC. Protein: CSVYQGSYEQYF.